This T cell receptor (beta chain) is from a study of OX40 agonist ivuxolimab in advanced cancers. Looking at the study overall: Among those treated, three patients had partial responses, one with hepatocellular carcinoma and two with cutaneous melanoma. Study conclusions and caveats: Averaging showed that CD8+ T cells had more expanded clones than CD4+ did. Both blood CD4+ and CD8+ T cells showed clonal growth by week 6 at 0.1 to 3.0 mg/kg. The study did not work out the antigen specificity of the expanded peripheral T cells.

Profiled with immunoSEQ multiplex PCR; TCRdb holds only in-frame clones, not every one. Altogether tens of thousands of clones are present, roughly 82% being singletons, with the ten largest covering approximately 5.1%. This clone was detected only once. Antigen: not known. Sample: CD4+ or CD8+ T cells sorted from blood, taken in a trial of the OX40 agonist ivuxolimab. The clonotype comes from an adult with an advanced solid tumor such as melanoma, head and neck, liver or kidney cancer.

The CDR3 nucleotides read TGTGCCAGCAGCCCGAGGGGGGGGTCTATGGAAAAACTGTTTTTT. It yields the protein CASSPRGGSMEKLFF. The chain joins TRBV7-8 to TRBJ1-4, with D maybe TRBD1 (6 bases). CDR3 length: 15 residues. Germline V CDR1 and CDR2: SGHVS, FQNEAQ. Trimming removed 5 bases at V and 8 bases at J, with 18 bases between.